These 27 T cell receptor beta chains were all obtained from the same sample, sequenced in a study of OX40 agonist ivuxolimab in advanced cancers. Generated by immunoSEQ multiplex PCR, the TCRdb table keeps only in-frame clones and is missing some. The data contain roughly 20,000 clones, about three quarters of them singletons. The specimen was CD4+ or CD8+ T cells sorted from blood, collected in a trial of the OX40 agonist ivuxolimab. The source is an adult with an advanced solid tumor such as melanoma, head and neck, liver or kidney cancer.

This clone appeared many times. The chain joins TRBV9 to TRBJ1-1, with D possibly being TRBD1 (5 bases). Germline lookup yields CDR1 SGDLS and CDR2 YYNGEE. The CDR3 sequence is 14 residues long. V was trimmed by 3 bases and J by 4 bases, leaving 13 bases between them. CDR3 sequence reads: CASSGTPEPTEAFF. CDR3 coding DNA: TGTGCCAGCAGCGGGACACCGGAGCCCACTGAAGCTTTCTTT.

This clone was seen repeatedly, ten times or more. The genes are TRBV4-2 and TRBJ2-3, with a tentative D call TRBD2 (7 bases). V was shortened by 0 bases and J by 5 bases, with 18 bases between the two germline ends. Germline CDR1 is LGHNA and CDR2 is YNFKEQ. CDR3 length: 17 residues. Here the CDR3 reads CASSQDFLGGAGDTQYF. The CDR3 region has the DNA TGTGCCAGCAGCCAAGACTTTCTAGGGGGGGCGGGAGATACGCAGTATTTT.

This clone was picked up a small number of times. The chain uses TRBV4-3 and TRBJ1-5; D is perhaps TRBD1 (5 bases). CDR3 size: 15 residues. Trimming pared 0 bases from V and 7 bases from J, leaving 13 bases between. Per the germline V gene, CDR1 is LGHNA and CDR2 is YSLEER. In nucleotides, the CDR3 is TGCGCCAGCAGCCAAGATCTGGCAGGGTACCAGCCCCAGCATTTT. This codes for CASSQDLAGYQPQHF.

A few counts support this clone. Here the CDR3 DNA reads TGTGCCAGCAGCCCGAGGGCGGGGGAGGAGACCCAGTACTTC. Its translation is CASSPRAGEETQYF. This chain connects TRBV14 to TRBJ2-5, with 7 bases that match TRBD2. Germline V gives CDR1 SGHDN, CDR2 FVKESK. The CDR3 sequence is 14 residues long. Germline trimming cut 4 bases from V and 5 bases from J; bases unmatched to any gene: 7.

V gene TRBV4-3 combines with J gene TRBJ2-7; a possible D gene is TRBD1 (8 bases). Per the germline V gene, CDR1 is LGHNA and CDR2 is YSLEER. The CDR3 contains 15 residues. The V end was cut by 3 bases, the J end by 2 bases, with 14 bases between. This chain's CDR3 is CASSQNTGGAYEQYF. The CDR3 DNA sequence: TGCGCCAGCAGCCAGAACACAGGGGGGGCCTACGAGCAGTACTTC.

The V gene is TRBV9, the J gene TRBJ2-2; D gene ambiguous. Germline assignment: CDR1 SGDLS and CDR2 YYNGEE. Trimming took 4 bases from V and 5 from J, leaving 9 bases between them. The CDR3 totals 13 residues. The CDR3 protein is CASSPRQTGELFF. CDR3 in DNA: TGTGCCAGCAGCCCACGCCAGACCGGGGAGCTGTTTTTT.

This clone has more than one count but fewer than ten. The CDR3 sequence: CASSYEGTSYGYTF. For the CDR3, the DNA is TGTGCCAGCAGTTACGAGGGGACGAGCTATGGCTACACCTTC. The chain is built from TRBV6-5 and TRBJ1-2; tentatively, D is TRBD1 (5 bases). Per the germline V gene, CDR1 is MNHEY and CDR2 is SVGAGI. This CDR3 contains 14 residues. V lost 2 bases and J lost 4, with 11 bases in between.

The V and J genes are TRBV9 and TRBJ2-1; 9 bases match TRBD1. Germline-derived CDR1 and CDR2 are SGDLS and YYNGEE. The trim removed 0 bases at V and 7 bases at J, leaving 8 bases unmatched. The CDR3 is 16 residues long. Here the CDR3 DNA reads TGTGCCAGCAGCGTAGTAGGACAGGGGTTTGGAAATGAGCAGTTCTTC. It specifies CASSVVGQGFGNEQFF. The variable domain in full, completed from reference TRBV9 and TRBJ2-1, reads DSGVTQTPKHLITATGQRVTLRCSPRSGDLSVYWYQQSLDQGLQFLIQYYNGEERAKGNILERFSAQQFPDLHSELNLSSLELGDSALYFCASSVVGQGFGNEQFFGPGTRLTVL.

The V gene is TRBV7-2, the J gene TRBJ2-1; 8 nucleotides line up with TRBD2. Trimming took 5 bases from V and 3 from J; bases not matched to a gene: 12. The V gene's germline CDR1 is SGHTA and CDR2 FQGNSA. The CDR3 extends over 17 amino acids. This chain's CDR3 is CASSLGSPREGYNEQFF. In DNA form, the CDR3 reads TGTGCCAGCAGCCTAGGCTCCCCCCGGGAGGGCTACAATGAGCAGTTCTTC. Filled out from reference TRBV7-2 and TRBJ2-1, the complete variable domain reads GAGVSQSPSNKVTEKGKDVELRCDPISGHTALYWYRQSLGQGLEFLIYFQGNSAPDKSGLPSDRFSAERTGGSVSTLTIQRTQQEDSAVYLCASSLGSPREGYNEQFFGPGTRLTVL.

This clone is medium-sized in the sample. The chain is built from TRBV9 and TRBJ2-5, with D possibly being TRBD1 or TRBD2 (7 bases each). This CDR3 is 14 amino acids long. V shed 4 bases and J shed 5 bases, with 15 bases lying between them. Germline CDR1 SGDLS, CDR2 YYNGEE. CDR3 protein: CASSSTGEGETQYF. The DNA for the CDR3 is TGTGCCAGCAGCTCCACAGGGGAGGGGGAGACCCAGTACTTC.

This clone was seen more than once but under ten times. The CDR3 nucleotides are TGTGCCAGCAGCTCTCGCTCACTAGCGGGGGTCACAGATACGCAGTATTTT. Protein: CASSSRSLAGVTDTQYF. The rearrangement joins TRBV13 to TRBJ2-3; 11 nucleotides align to TRBD2. The CDR3 is 17 amino acids. The germline V gene has CDR1 PRHDT and CDR2 FYEKMQ (reference sequence). J lost 2 bases, V lost 4 bases, and 8 bases had no gene match.

This chain connects TRBV6-5 to TRBJ2-7; perhaps TRBD2 as D (5 bases). Germline loops: CDR1 MNHEY, CDR2 SVGAGI. The length of the CDR3 is 13 residues. The V gene lost 6 bases and the J gene lost 2 bases, with 11 bases spanning the gap. CDR3 loop: CASREGRTYEQYF. Here the CDR3 DNA reads TGTGCCAGCAGAGAGGGCCGAACCTACGAGCAGTACTTC.

The chain uses TRBV5-6 and TRBJ1-1, with TRBD1 as a possible D gene (6 bases). This CDR3 is built from 13 residues. The germline V and J ends were trimmed by 3 bases and 6 bases, with 12 bases remaining between them. Per the germline V gene, CDR1 is SGHDT and CDR2 is YYEEEE. In nucleotides, the CDR3 is TGTGCCAGCAGCTGGGCGCGGGGGCCTGAAGCTTTCTTT. As protein: CASSWARGPEAFF.

The V and J genes are TRBV27 and TRBJ2-6; tentatively, D is TRBD1 (5 bases). V lost 6 bases and J 1 base, leaving 10 bases between the germline ends. This CDR3 is 15 amino acids long. In germline, CDR1 is MNHEY, CDR2 SMNVEV (reference sequence). The CDR3 region has the DNA TGTGCCAGCAGATTGACAGTTTCTGGGGCCAACGTCCTGACTTTC. This sequence encodes CASRLTVSGANVLTF. The whole variable domain, filled in from reference TRBV27 and TRBJ2-6, reads EAQVTQNPRYLITVTGKKLTVTCSQNMNHEYMSWYRQDPGLGLRQIYYSMNVEVTDKGDVPEGYKVSRKEKRNFPLILESPSPNQTSLYFCASRLTVSGANVLTFGAGSRLTVL.

The chain has TRBV5-1 and TRBJ1-1; TRBD1 matches 9 bases. The CDR3 loop spans 13 amino acids. The ends lost 3 bases at V and 8 bases at J; junction bases unmatched: 5. Germline lookup yields CDR1 SGHRS and CDR2 YFSETQ. In DNA, the CDR3 is TGCGCCAGCAGCTGGGGACAGGGCTCAGAAGCTTTCTTT. It specifies CASSWGQGSEAFF.

The CDR3 loop is CASSALGRANTEAFF. The CDR3 nucleotides read TGTGCCAGCAGCGCTTTAGGCAGGGCGAACACTGAAGCTTTCTTT. The chain couples TRBV9 to TRBJ1-1; a weak D match, TRBD1 (5 bases). Deletions cut 3 bases from V and 1 base from J, with 13 bases between. Germline-derived CDR1 and CDR2 are SGDLS and YYNGEE. This CDR3 comprises 15 residues.

The chain uses TRBV5-6 and TRBJ2-2, with TRBD1 matching over 8 bases. With V trimmed by 4 bases and J by 1 base, 3 bases remained unmatched. CDR3 length equals 15 residues. Looked up from germline, CDR1 is SGHDT and CDR2 is YYEEEE. In DNA, the CDR3 is TGTGCCAGCAGCCCGGGACAGGTGAACACCGGGGAGCTGTTTTTT. It translates to CASSPGQVNTGELFF.

The V gene is TRBV11-2, the J gene TRBJ1-2, with D possibly being TRBD1 (6 bases). The length of the CDR3 is 13 residues. CDR1 SGHAT and CDR2 FQNNGV come from the germline V gene. V lost 5 bases, J lost 6 bases, and 13 bases lay in between. DNA for the CDR3: TGTGCCAGCAGCCGGGGGCTAAAGGATGGCTACACCTTC. Translation: CASSRGLKDGYTF.

The chain recombines TRBV28 with TRBJ2-7; D not certain. The CDR3 loop spans 14 amino acids. CDR1 MDHEN and CDR2 SYDVKM come from the germline V gene. The V end was cut by 5 bases, the J end by 9 bases, with 20 bases between. In nucleotides, the CDR3 is TGTGCCAGCAGTCTAGTATGGAGCCCCCCTGGGCAGTACTTC. As protein: CASSLVWSPPGQYF.

This clone rates as medium-sized. The chain has TRBV4-3 and TRBJ2-1; 10 nucleotides line up with TRBD1. The trim removed 5 bases at V and 10 bases at J, leaving 14 bases unmatched. Germline V gene lookup returns CDR1 LGHNA and CDR2 YSLEER. The CDR3 covers 16 residues. As DNA, the CDR3 is TGCGCCAGCAGCGATGAAAGGGACAGGGGATCCCAGGAGCAGTTCTTC. Its protein is CASSDERDRGSQEQFF.

The rearrangement joins TRBV28 to TRBJ1-2, with 8 bases lining up with TRBD1. The CDR3 totals 14 residues. The junction had 2 bases not matched to a gene; V was cut back by 5 bases and J by 0 bases. From germline, CDR1 is MDHEN and CDR2 SYDVKM. CDR3 in DNA: TGTGCCAGCAGTATACAGGGGGCTAACTATGGCTACACCTTC. Its protein product is CASSIQGANYGYTF.

This clone was detected once. This chain uses TRBV29-1 with TRBJ2-2; D unresolved. This CDR3 region has 15 residues. Between the trimmed V and J ends, which lost 6 bases and 3 bases, there was a span of 17 bases. Germline loops: CDR1 SQVTM, CDR2 ANQGSEA. CDR3 nucleotide sequence: TGCAGCGTCTCCTTTCCCCTAGTGGACACCGGGGAGCTGTTTTTT. This codes for CSVSFPLVDTGELFF.

The chain combines TRBV13 with TRBJ2-7; 7 nucleotides match TRBD1. The ends lost 6 bases at V and 3 bases at J; junction bases unmatched: 11. The CDR3 spans 15 residues. Germline lookup yields CDR1 PRHDT and CDR2 FYEKMQ (reference sequence). CDR3 sequence reads: CASSHRGETYYEQYF. The DNA for the CDR3 is TGTGCCAGCAGTCACAGGGGCGAGACCTACTACGAGCAGTACTTC.

The chain employs TRBV7-9 and TRBJ2-7; 12 bases agree with TRBD2. Germline V gene sequence: CDR1 SEHNR, CDR2 FQNEAQ (reference sequence). The CDR3 runs 15 residues. The J segment lost 2 bases and the V segment lost 4 bases, leaving 3 bases of the junction unmatched. CDR3 sequence (DNA): TGTGCCAGCAGCTCCACTAGCGGGGGGCCCTACGAGCAGTACTTC. Protein product: CASSSTSGGPYEQYF. The full variable domain, rest sourced from reference TRBV7-9 and TRBJ2-7, is DTGVSQNPRHKITKRGQNVTFRCDPISEHNRLYWYRQTLGQGPEFLTYFQNEAQLEKSRLLSDRFSAERPKGSFSTLEIQRTEQGDSAMYLCASSSTSGGPYEQYFGPGTRLTVT.

The V call is TRBV7-2, the J call TRBJ2-1; 12 bases agree with TRBD2. CDR3 length equals 15 residues. Trimming cost V 5 bases and J 8 bases; bases outside gene matches: 7. From germline, CDR1 is SGHTA and CDR2 FQGNSA. The CDR3 DNA follows: TGTGCCAGCAGCCCGACTAGCGGGGGTCTAGATGAGCAGTTCTTC. This encodes CASSPTSGGLDEQFF.

The rearrangement uses TRBV28 and TRBJ2-7; D remains ambiguous. Germline assignment: CDR1 MDHEN and CDR2 SYDVKM. V lost 3 bases and J lost 5, with 17 bases in between. The CDR3 consists of 15 residues. CDR3 region: CASSFIWGKVHEQYF. The CDR3 DNA follows: TGTGCCAGCAGTTTCATATGGGGAAAAGTCCACGAGCAGTACTTC.

V gene TRBV18 combines with J gene TRBJ2-2; D uncertain. V was cut by 3 bases and J by 1 base, with 6 bases left in between. CDR1 is KGHSH and CDR2 is LQKENI in the germline V gene. The CDR3 totals 14 residues. CDR3 loop: CASSPGGNTGELFF. The CDR3 DNA is TGTGCCAGCTCACCCGGCGGGAACACCGGGGAGCTGTTTTTT.